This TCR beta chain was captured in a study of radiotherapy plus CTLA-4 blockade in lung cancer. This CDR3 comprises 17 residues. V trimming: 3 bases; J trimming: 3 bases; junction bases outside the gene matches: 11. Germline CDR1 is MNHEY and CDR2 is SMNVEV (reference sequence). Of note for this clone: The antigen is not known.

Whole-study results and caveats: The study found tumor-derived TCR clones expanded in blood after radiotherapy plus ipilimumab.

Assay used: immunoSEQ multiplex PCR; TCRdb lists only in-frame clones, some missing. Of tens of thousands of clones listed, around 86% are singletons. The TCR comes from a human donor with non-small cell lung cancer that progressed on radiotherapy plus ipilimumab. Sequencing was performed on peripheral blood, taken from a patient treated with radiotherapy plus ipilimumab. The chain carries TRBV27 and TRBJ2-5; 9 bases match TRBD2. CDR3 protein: CASSFSPPGLAEETQYF. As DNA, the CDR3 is TGTGCCAGCAGTTTTTCGCCTCCGGGACTAGCTGAAGAGACCCAGTACTTC.